This T cell receptor beta chain was captured by sequencing in a study of blood T cell repertoires in COVID-19. In the study overall: Italy, Spain and the United States were the sources of the convalescent and acute COVID-19 samples. The cDNA or gDNA used as material had been derived from T cells, B-cell-depleted T cells, or PBMCs.

Sequenced by immunoSEQ multiplex PCR; TCRdb stores in-frame clones only, minus some. Altogether hundreds of thousands of clones are present, about 93% being singletons, with the ten largest covering approximately 2%. The CDR3 consists of 14 residues. Germline CDR1 reads SGHKS; CDR2 reads YYEKEE (reference sequence). With 1 base removed from V and 6 bases from J, the gap between germline ends came to 11 bases. Sequencing was done on a sample of PBMCs or T cells enriched from blood (not recorded which). This chain links TRBV5-5 with TRBJ2-1; no clear D gene. The TCR originated in a woman in her late teens or twenties who had recovered from COVID-19. The CDR3 DNA follows: TGTGCCAGCAGCTTGTTGGCGGCTCTCAATGAGCAGTTCTTC. It yields the protein CASSLLAALNEQFF. Supplemented by reference TRBV5-5 and TRBJ2-1, the full variable domain reads DAGVTQSPTHLIKTRGQQVTLRCSPISGHKSVSWYQQVLGQGPQFIFQYYEKEERGRGNFPDRFSARQFPNYSSELNVNALLLGDSALYLCASSLLAALNEQFFGPGTRLTVL.